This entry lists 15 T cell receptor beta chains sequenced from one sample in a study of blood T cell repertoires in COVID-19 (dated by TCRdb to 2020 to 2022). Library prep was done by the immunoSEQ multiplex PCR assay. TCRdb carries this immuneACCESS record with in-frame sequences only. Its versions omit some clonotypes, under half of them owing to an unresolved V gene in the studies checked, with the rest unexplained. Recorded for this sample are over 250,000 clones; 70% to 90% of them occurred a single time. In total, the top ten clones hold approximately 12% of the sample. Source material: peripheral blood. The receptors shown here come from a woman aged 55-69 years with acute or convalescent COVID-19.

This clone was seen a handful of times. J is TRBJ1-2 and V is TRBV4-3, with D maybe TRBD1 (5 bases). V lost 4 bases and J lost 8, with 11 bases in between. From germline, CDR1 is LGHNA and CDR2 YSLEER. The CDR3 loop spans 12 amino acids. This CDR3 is CASSPSGAGYTF. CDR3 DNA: TGCGCCAGCAGCCCCAGTGGGGCAGGCTACACCTTC.

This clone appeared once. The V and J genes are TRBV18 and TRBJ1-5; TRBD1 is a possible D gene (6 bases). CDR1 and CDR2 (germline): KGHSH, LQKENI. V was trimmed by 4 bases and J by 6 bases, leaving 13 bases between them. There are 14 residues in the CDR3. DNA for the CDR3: TGTGCCAGCTCACGGGGGGGCGGTAGTCAGCCCCAGCATTTT. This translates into CASSRGGGSQPQHF. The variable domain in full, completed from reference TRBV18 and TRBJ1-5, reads NAGVMQNPRHLVRRRGQEARLRCSPMKGHSHVYWYRQLPEEGLKFMVYLQKENIIDESGMPKERFSAEFPKEGPSILRIQQVVRGDSAAYFCASSRGGGSQPQHFGDGTRLSIL.

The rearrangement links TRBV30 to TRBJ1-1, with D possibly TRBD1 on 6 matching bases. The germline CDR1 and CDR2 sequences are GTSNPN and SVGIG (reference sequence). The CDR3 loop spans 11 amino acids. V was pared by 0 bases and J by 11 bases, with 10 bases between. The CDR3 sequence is CAWSVGGQAFF. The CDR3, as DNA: TGTGCCTGGAGTGTGGGGGGGCAGGCTTTCTTT.

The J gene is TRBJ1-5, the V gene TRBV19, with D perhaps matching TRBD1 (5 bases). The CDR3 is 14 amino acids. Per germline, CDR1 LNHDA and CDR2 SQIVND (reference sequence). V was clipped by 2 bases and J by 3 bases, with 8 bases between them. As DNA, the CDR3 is TGTGCCAGTAGTATAACAGGTAACAATCAGCCCCAGCATTTT. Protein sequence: CASSITGNNQPQHF.

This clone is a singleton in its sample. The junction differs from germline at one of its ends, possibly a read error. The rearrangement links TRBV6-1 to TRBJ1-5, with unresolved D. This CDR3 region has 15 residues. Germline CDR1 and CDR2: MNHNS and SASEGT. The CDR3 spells CASSEVRVSNQPQHF. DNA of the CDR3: TGTGCCAGCAGCGAAGTCCGGGTAAGCAATCAGCCCCAGCATTTT.

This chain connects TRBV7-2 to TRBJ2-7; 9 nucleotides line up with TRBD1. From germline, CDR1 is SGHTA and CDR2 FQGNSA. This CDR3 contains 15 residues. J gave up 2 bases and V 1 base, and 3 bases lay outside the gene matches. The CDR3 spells CASSLVGQGTYEQYF. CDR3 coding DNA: TGTGCCAGCAGCTTAGTGGGACAGGGTACCTACGAGCAGTACTTC.

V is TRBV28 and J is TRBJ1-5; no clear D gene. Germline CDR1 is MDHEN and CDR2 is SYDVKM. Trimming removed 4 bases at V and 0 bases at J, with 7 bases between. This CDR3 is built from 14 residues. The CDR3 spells CASSSTPSNQPQHF. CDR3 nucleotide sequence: TGTGCCAGCAGTTCGACACCTAGCAATCAGCCCCAGCATTTT.

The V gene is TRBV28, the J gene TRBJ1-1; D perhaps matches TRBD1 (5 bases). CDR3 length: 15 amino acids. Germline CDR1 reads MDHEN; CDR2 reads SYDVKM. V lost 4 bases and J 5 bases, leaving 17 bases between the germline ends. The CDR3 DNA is TGTGCCAGCAGTTCGACCTCAGGGAGGAGGACTGAAGCTTTCTTT. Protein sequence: CASSSTSGRRTEAFF. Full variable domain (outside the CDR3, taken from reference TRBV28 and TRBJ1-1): DVKVTQSSRYLVKRTGEKVFLECVQDMDHENMFWYRQDPGLGLRLIYFSYDVKMKEKGDIPEGYSVSREKKERFSLILESASTNQTSMYLCASSSTSGRRTEAFFGQGTRLTVV.

This CDR3 reads CASSQVLLSPGELFF. In nucleotides, the CDR3 is TGTGCCAGCAGCCAAGTACTTCTAAGTCCCGGGGAGCTGTTTTTT. V and J are TRBV3-1 (or the pseudogene TRBV3-2) and TRBJ2-2; D unclear. Trimming shortened V by 1 base and J by 6 bases, and 12 bases separated the two germline ends. The germline V gene has CDR1 LGHDT and CDR2 YNNKEL (reference sequence). The CDR3 is made up of 15 amino acids.

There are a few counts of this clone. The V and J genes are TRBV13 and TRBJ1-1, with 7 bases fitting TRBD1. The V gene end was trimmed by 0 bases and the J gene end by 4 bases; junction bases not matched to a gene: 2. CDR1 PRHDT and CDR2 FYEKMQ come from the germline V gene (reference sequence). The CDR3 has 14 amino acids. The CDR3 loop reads CASSLGYRGTEAFF. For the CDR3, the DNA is TGTGCCAGCAGCTTAGGGTACAGGGGCACTGAAGCTTTCTTT. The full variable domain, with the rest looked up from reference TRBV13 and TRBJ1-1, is AAGVIQSPRHLIKEKRETATLKCYPIPRHDTVYWYQQGPGQDPQFLISFYEKMQSDKGSIPDRFSAQQFSDYHSELNMSSLELGDSALYFCASSLGYRGTEAFFGQGTRLTVV.

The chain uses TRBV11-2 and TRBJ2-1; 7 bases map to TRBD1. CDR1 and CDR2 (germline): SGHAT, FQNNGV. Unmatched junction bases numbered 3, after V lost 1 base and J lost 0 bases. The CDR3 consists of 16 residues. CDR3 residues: CASSLGGDSSYNEQFF. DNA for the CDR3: TGTGCCAGCAGCTTAGGTGGGGACAGCTCCTACAATGAGCAGTTCTTC.

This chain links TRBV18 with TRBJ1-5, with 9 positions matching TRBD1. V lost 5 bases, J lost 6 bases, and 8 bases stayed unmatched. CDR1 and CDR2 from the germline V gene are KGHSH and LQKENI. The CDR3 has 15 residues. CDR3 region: CASSSGTGLIQPQHF. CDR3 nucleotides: TGTGCCAGCTCATCCGGGACAGGGTTAATTCAGCCCCAGCATTTT.

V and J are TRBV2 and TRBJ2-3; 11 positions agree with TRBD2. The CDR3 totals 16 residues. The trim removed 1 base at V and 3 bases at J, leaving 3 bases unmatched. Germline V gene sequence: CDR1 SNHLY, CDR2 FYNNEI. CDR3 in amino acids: CASSEGTSGRTDTQYF. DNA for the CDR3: TGTGCCAGCAGTGAAGGGACTAGCGGGCGAACAGATACGCAGTATTTT.

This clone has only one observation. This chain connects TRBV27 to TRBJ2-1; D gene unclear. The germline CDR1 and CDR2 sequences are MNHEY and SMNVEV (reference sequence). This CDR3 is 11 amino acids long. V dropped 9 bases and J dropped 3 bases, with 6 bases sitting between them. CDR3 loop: CASSNYNEQFF. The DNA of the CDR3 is TGTGCCAGTAGCAACTACAATGAGCAGTTCTTC.

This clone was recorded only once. The CDR3, as DNA: TGTGCCAGCAGCACCACGAGAGGGGGCGCCACTGAAGCTTTCTTT. It yields the protein CASSTTRGGATEAFF. This chain connects TRBV11-1 to TRBJ1-1, with 7 bases identical to TRBD1. Germline CDR1 SGHAT, CDR2 FQDESV (reference sequence). The CDR3 length is 15 residues. V dropped 5 bases and J dropped 4; count of bases not matched to a gene: 10.